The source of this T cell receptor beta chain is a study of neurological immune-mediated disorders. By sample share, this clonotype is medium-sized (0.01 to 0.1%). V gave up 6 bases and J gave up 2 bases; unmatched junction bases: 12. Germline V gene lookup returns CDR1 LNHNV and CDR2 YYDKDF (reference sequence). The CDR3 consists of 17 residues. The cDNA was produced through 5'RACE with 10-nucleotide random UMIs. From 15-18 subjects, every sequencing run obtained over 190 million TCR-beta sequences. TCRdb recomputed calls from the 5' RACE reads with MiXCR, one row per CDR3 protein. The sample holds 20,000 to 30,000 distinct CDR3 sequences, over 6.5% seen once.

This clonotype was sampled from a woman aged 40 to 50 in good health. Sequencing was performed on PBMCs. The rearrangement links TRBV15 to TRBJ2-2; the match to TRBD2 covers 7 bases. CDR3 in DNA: TGTGCCACCAGTACCTTTAACCAGCGGGGTAACACCGGGGAGCTGTTTTTT. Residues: CATSTFNQRGNTGELFF.